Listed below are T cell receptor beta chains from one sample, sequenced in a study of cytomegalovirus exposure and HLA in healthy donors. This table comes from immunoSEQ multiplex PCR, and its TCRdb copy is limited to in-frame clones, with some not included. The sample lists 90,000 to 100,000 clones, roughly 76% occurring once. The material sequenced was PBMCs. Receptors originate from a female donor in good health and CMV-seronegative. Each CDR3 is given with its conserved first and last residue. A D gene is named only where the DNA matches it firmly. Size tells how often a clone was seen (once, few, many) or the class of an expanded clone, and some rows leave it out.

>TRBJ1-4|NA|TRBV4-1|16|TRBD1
TGCGCCAGCAGCCAAGAAGAGGGGACAGGGAGTGAAAAACTGTTTTTT
CASSQEEGTGSEKLFF
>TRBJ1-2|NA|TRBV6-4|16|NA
TGTGCCAGCAGTCCGTGGACAGACGCCGTCGACCCCCCTCGCACCTTC
CASSPWTDAVDPPRTF
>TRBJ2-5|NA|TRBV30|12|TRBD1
TGTGCCTGGAGAGGGGGCGGAGAGACCCAGTACTTC
CAWRGGGETQYF
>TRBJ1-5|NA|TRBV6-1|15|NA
TGTGCCAGCAGTGAAGCGCTTCTCGGGTATCAGCCCCAGCATTTT
CASSEALLGYQPQHF
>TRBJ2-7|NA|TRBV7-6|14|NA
TGTGCCAGCATCCATGCCCCAGGGGTCTACGAGCAGTACTTC
CASIHAPGVYEQYF
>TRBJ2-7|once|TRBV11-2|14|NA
TGTGCCAGCAGCATGGACTACAAAGGGTACGAGCAGTACTTC
CASSMDYKGYEQYF
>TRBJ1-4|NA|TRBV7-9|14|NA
TGTGCCAGCAGCTCGGACGGGATTAATGAAAAACTGTTTTTT
CASSSDGINEKLFF
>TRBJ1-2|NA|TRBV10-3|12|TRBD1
TGTGCCACCGGACAGGGCAACTATGGCTACACCTTC
CATGQGNYGYTF
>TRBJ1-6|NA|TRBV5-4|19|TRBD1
TGTGCCAGCAGCTCGACAACCTCCAGGGGGTCGCCCTATAATTCACCCCTCCACTTT
CASSSTTSRGSPYNSPLHF
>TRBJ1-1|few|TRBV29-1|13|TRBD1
TGCAGCGTGGAAGGGACAGGGGGGACTGAAGCTTTCTTT
CSVEGTGGTEAFF
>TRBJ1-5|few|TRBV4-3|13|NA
TGCGCCAGCAGCCAAGATAGGGGCAGGCCCCAGCATTTT
CASSQDRGRPQHF
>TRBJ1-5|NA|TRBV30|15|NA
TGTGCCTGGAGGCCCGCTGGAGGGACTTGGCAGCCCCAGAATTTT
CAWRPAGGTWQPQNF
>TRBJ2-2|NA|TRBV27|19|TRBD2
TGTGCCAGCAGTACCGTGATAGCGGGACGTTGGCAGAACACCGGGGAGCTGTTTTTT
CASSTVIAGRWQNTGELFF
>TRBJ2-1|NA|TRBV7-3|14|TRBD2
TGTGCCAGCAGCCCATCCGGACTAGGGAGTGAGCAGTTCTTC
CASSPSGLGSEQFF
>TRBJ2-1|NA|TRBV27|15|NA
TGTGCCAGCAGTACCTGGGGGGGGGCTTACAATGAGCAGTTCTTC
CASSTWGGAYNEQFF
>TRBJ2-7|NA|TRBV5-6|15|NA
TGTGCCAGCAGCACAACCGGCCAGGATCTCCCCGAGCAGTACTTC
CASSTTGQDLPEQYF
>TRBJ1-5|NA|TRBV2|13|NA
TGTGCCAGCAGTAGGGAGTTAAATCAGCCCCAGCATTTT
CASSRELNQPQHF
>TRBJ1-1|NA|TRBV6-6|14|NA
TGTGCCAGCAGTTACTCGAGAGGGAACACTGAAGCTTTCTTT
CASSYSRGNTEAFF
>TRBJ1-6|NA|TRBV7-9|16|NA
TGTGCCAGCAGCCTCTACGACCCCCACCCGGGTTCACCCCTCCACTTT
CASSLYDPHPGSPLHF
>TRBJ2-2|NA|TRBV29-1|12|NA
TGCAGCGTTGAACTAATCGCCGGGGAGCTGTTTTTT
CSVELIAGELFF
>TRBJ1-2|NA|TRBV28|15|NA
TGTGCCAGCAGTTTGTCGGACAGCCGGATTTATGGCTACACCTTC
CASSLSDSRIYGYTF
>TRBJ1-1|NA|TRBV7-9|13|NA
TGTGCCAGCAGCTTACCACAGGACACTGAAGCTTTCTTT
CASSLPQDTEAFF
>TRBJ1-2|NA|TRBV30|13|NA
TGTGCCTGGAATCGGGGGGGGGTCGGTGGCTACACCTTC
CAWNRGGVGGYTF
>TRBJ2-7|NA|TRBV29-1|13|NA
TGCAGCGCGACAGGTCCCCTAACGTACGAGCAGTACTTC
CSATGPLTYEQYF
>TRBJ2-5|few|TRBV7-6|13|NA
TGTGCCAGCAGCCAGGACTCGCTGGAGACCCAGTACTTC
CASSQDSLETQYF
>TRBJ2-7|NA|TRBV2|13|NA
TGTGCCAGCCTTCAGGACAATGGCTACGAGCAGTACTTC
CASLQDNGYEQYF
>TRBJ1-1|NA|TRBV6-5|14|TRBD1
TGTGCCAGCAGCGACAGGGGGCGCAGAACTGAAGCTTTCTTT
CASSDRGRRTEAFF
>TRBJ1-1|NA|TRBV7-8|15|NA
TGTGCCAGCAGCCCTCGAGGGGGAATTATGACTGAAGCTTTCTTT
CASSPRGGIMTEAFF
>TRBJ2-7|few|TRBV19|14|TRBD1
TGTGCCAGTAGTAGAGGACAGGTTTCCTACGAGCAGTACTTC
CASSRGQVSYEQYF
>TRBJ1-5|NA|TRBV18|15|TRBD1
TGTGCCAGCTCACAGGACAGGGTATTACATCAGCCCCAGCATTTT
CASSQDRVLHQPQHF
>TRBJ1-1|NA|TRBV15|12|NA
TGTGCCACCAGCAGAAACCAGGGGTGGGCTTTCTTT
CATSRNQGWAFF
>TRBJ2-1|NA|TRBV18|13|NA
TGTGCCAGCTCACATCCTGACTTTTATGAGCAGTTCTTC
CASSHPDFYEQFF
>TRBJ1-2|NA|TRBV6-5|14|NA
TGTGCCAGCAGTTACGGGACTCTCCAGTGGGGCTACACCTTC
CASSYGTLQWGYTF
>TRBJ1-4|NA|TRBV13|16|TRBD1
TGTGCCAGCAGCCGCGACAGGGGCACAACTAATGAAAAACTGTTTTTT
CASSRDRGTTNEKLFF
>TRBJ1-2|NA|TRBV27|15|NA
TGTGCCAGCAGTTTATTAGCAGGGGTAAACTATGGCTACACCTTC
CASSLLAGVNYGYTF
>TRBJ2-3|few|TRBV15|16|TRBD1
TGTGCCACCAGCAGAGGATTGACAGGGGGCACAGATACGCAGTATTTT
CATSRGLTGGTDTQYF
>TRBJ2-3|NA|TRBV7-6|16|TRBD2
TGTGCCAGCAGCCCGTCCCCTAGCGGAACCACAGATACGCAGTATTTT
CASSPSPSGTTDTQYF
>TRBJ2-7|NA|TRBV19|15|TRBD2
TGTGCCAGTAGAACTAGCGGGGGGAGCCCTTACGAGCAGTACTTC
CASRTSGGSPYEQYF
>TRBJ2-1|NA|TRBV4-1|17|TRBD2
TGCGCCAGCAGCGGGACTAGCGGGGGCCCTAAATACAATGAGCAGTTCTTC
CASSGTSGGPKYNEQFF
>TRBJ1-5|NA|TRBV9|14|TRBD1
TGTGCCAGCAGCGTGACAGGGGAGAGTCAGCCCCAGCATTTT
CASSVTGESQPQHF
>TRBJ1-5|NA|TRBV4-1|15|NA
TGCGCCAGCAGCCAAGGGGGAGGGCGCAATCAGCCCCAGCATTTT
CASSQGGGRNQPQHF
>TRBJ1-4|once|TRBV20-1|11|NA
TGCAGTGCTAGAGGATCGGGAAAACTGTTTTTT
CSARGSGKLFF
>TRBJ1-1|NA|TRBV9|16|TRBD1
TGTGCCAGCAACACAGGGACAGCGAACCGTGTCACTGAAGCTTTCTTT
CASNTGTANRVTEAFF
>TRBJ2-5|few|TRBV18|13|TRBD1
TGTGCCAGCGCACAGGGGAACCAAGAGACCCAGTACTTC
CASAQGNQETQYF
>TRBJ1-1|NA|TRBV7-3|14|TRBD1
TGTGCCAGCAGCCCTACAGGGGGCATCACTGAAGCTTTCTTT
CASSPTGGITEAFF
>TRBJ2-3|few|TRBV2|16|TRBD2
TGTGCCAGCAGCACTAGCGGGAGAGACGTCACAGATACGCAGTATTTT
CASSTSGRDVTDTQYF
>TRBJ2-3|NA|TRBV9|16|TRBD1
TGTGCCAGCAGCCCTTTCCCTGACAGGGGGGCAGATACGCAGTATTTT
CASSPFPDRGADTQYF
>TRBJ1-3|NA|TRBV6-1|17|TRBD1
TGTGCCAGCAGTGAAGAAGGCAGGGGGAAGACTGGAAACACCATATATTTT
CASSEEGRGKTGNTIYF
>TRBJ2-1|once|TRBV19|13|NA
TGTGCCAGTATGGCGCGGGACTACAATGAGCAGTTCTTC
CASMARDYNEQFF
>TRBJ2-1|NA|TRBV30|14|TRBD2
TGTGCTCAAACCGGGACTAGCGAATACAATGAGCAGTTCTTC
CAQTGTSEYNEQFF
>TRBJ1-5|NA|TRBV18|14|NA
TGTGCCAGCTCCCATACAGGGAGGGATCAGCCCCAGCATTTT
CASSHTGRDQPQHF
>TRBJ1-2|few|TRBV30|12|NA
TGTGCCTGGGGAGGGGTGTTCTATGGCTACACCTTC
CAWGGVFYGYTF
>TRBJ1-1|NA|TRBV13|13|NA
TGTGCCAGCAGTGTTGGGCGAAACACTGAAGCTTTCTTT
CASSVGRNTEAFF
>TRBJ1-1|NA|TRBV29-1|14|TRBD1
TGCAGCGTTTTGGGGACAGGGGATTTCAGTGAAGCTTTCTTT
CSVLGTGDFSEAFF
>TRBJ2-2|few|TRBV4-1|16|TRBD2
TGCGCCAGCAGCCTCGGACTAGCGGGAAACCACGGGGAGCTGTTTTTT
CASSLGLAGNHGELFF